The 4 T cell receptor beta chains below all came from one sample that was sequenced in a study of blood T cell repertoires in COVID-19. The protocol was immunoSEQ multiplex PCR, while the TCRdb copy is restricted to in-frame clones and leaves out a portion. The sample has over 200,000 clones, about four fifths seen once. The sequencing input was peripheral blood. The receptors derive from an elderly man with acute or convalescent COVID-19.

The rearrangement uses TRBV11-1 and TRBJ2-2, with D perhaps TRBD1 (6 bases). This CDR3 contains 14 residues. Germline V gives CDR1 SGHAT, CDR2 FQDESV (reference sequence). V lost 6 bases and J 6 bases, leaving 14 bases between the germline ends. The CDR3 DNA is TGTGCCAGCAGGGGACAAGGGCGAGCCGGGGAGCTGTTTTTT. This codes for CASRGQGRAGELFF.

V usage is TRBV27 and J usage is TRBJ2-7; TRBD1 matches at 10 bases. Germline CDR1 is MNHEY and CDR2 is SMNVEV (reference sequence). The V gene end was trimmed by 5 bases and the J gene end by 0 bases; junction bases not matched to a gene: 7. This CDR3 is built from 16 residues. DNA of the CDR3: TGTGCCAGCAGTCCACGCTGGACAGGGGGCTCCTACGAGCAGTACTTC. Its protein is CASSPRWTGGSYEQYF.

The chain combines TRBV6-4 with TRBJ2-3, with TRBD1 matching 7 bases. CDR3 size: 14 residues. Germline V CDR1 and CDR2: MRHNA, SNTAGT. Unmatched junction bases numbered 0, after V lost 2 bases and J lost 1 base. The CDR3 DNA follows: TGTGCCAGCAGTGACGACAGGGGCACAGATACGCAGTATTTT. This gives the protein CASSDDRGTDTQYF.

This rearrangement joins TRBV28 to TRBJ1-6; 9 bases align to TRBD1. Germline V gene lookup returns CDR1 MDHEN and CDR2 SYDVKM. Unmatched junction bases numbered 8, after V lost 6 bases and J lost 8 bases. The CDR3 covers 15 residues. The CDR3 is CASRGGQGLYSPLHF. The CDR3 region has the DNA TGTGCCAGCAGAGGGGGACAGGGCCTTTATTCACCCCTCCACTTT.